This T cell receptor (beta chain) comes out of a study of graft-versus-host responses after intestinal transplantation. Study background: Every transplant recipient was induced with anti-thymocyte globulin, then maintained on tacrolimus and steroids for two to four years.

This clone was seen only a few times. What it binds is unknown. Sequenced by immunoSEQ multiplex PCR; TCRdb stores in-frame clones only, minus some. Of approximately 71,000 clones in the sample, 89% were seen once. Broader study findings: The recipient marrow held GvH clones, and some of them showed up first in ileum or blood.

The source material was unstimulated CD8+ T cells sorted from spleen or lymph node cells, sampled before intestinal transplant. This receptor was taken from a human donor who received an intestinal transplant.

Here the CDR3 DNA reads TGCGCCAGCAGCCAAGTCGAAGGGGGGGGTTCACCCCTCCACTTT. Its protein product is CASSQVEGGGSPLHF. The V gene is TRBV4-1, the J gene TRBJ1-6; D may be TRBD1 (6 bases). Germline lookup yields CDR1 MGHRA and CDR2 YSYEKL. This CDR3 contains 15 residues. V was trimmed by 1 base and J by 9 bases, leaving 13 bases between them.